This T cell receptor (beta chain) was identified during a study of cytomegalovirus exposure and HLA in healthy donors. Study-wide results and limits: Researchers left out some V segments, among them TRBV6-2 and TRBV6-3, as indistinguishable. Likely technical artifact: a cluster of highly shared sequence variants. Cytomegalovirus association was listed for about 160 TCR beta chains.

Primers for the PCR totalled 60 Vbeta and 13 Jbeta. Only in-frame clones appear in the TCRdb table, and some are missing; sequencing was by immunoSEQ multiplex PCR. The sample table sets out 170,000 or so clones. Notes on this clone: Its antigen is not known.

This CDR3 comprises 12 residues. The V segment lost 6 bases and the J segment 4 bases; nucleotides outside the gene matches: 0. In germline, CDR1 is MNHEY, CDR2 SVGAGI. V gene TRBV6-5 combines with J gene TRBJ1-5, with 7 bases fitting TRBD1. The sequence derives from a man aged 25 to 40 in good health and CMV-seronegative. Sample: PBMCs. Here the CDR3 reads CASSRGNQPQHF. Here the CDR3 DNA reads TGTGCCAGCAGCAGGGGGAATCAGCCCCAGCATTTT.